Following are 14 T cell receptor beta chains from one sample sequenced in a study of response to subunit inactivated influenza vaccine. One entry per CDR3 protein results from TCRdb running MiXCR on the RT-PCR reads. The sample has approximately 530,000 distinct CDR3 sequences, less than 8% seen once; the top ten hold roughly 13%. This specimen consisted of PBMCs from blood, obtained roughly 24 months after vaccination. The receptors stem from a man between 50 and 70 years old who received an inactivated influenza vaccine.

This chain joins TRBV29-1 and TRBJ2-3; 10 bases are shared with TRBD2. Germline values: CDR1 SQVTM, CDR2 ANQGSEA. The CDR3 runs to 13 residues. Losses at the gene ends were 6 bases for V and 14 bases for J; bases not matched to a gene: 14. The DNA for the CDR3 is TGCAGCGTACTACTAGCGGGGCAACGGGTGCCGTATTTT. Protein sequence: CSVLLAGQRVPYF.

This sequence joins TRBV7-2 and TRBJ1-2; tentative D call: TRBD1 (5 bases). Trimming took off 0 bases at V and 8 bases at J, with 16 bases between the two ends. Germline V gene lookup returns CDR1 SGHTA and CDR2 FQGNSA. This CDR3 has 15 residues. The CDR3, as DNA: TGTGCCAGCAGCTTAGCCGGGACCGCGGGCAGGGGCTACACCTTC. Its translation: CASSLAGTAGRGYTF.

This clonotype was detected ten times or more. The chain carries TRBV4-2 and TRBJ2-7; D might be TRBD1 or TRBD2, each matching 6 bases. The V and J ends lost 1 base and 6 bases respectively, with 19 bases between them. The CDR3 is 16 residues long. Germline CDR1 LGHNA, CDR2 YNFKEQ. This CDR3 is CASSQGGGRGLPEQYF. CDR3 nucleotides: TGTGCCAGCAGCCAAGGTGGGGGGCGCGGTCTGCCCGAGCAGTACTTC.

Many counts were recorded for this clonotype. The chain's CDR3 is CASSLGTVGETQYF. For the CDR3, the DNA is TGCGCCAGCAGCCTGGGAACGGTCGGCGAGACCCAGTACTTC. The chain uses TRBV4-1 and TRBJ2-5, with unresolved D. From germline, CDR1 is MGHRA and CDR2 YSYEKL. The length of the CDR3 is 14 residues. V was cut by 4 bases and J by 5 bases, with 14 bases left in between.

This clonotype was counted many times. CDR3 sequence: CASREGQTNYGYTF. The DNA for the CDR3 is TGTGCCAGCAGAGAGGGACAGACTAACTATGGCTACACCTTC. The rearrangement uses TRBV12-3 or TRBV12-4 and TRBJ1-2; 7 bases fit TRBD1. V lost 6 bases and J lost 0; bases outside the gene matches: 4. This CDR3 spans 14 amino acids.

There are a few counts of this clonotype. The chain uses TRBV28 and TRBJ2-1; 10 nucleotides match TRBD2. The length of the CDR3 is 21 residues. The germline gives CDR1 MDHEN, CDR2 SYDVKM. The V gene end was trimmed by 1 base and the J gene end by 0 bases; junction bases not matched to a gene: 15. This CDR3 is CASSLSAPSGSLWSSYNEQFF. The CDR3 DNA is TGTGCCAGCAGTTTATCCGCCCCTAGCGGGAGCCTCTGGAGCTCCTACAATGAGCAGTTCTTC.

This clonotype was detected a few times. The V and J genes are TRBV6-5 and TRBJ2-3, with 8 bases lining up with TRBD2. The CDR3 spans 15 residues. CDR1 is MNHEY, CDR2 SVGAGI, per germline. V gave up 4 bases and J gave up 3 bases; unmatched junction bases: 6. The chain's CDR3 is CASSWTGGRTDTQYF. The CDR3 DNA is TGTGCCAGCAGTTGGACGGGCGGGAGGACAGATACGCAGTATTTT.

This clonotype was found many times. This sequence joins TRBV12-3 or TRBV12-4 and TRBJ1-5; D not certain. CDR3 size: 12 residues. Trimming shortened V by 5 bases and J by 9 bases, and 11 bases separated the two germline ends. The CDR3 here is CASSPSAPPQHF. CDR3 nucleotides: TGTGCCAGCAGTCCCTCCGCCCCGCCCCAGCATTTT.

This clonotype was seen a few times. V is TRBV29-1 and J is TRBJ2-2, with D possibly matching TRBD1 (5 bases). CDR1 and CDR2 from the germline V gene are SQVTM and ANQGSEA. Trimming removed 4 bases at V and 5 bases at J, with 8 bases between. The CDR3 contains 12 residues. CDR3 nucleotide sequence: TGCAGCGTTGGACAGACGACCGGGGAGCTGTTTTTT. Protein product: CSVGQTTGELFF.

J is TRBJ1-1 and V is TRBV18; no reliable D call. The germline V gene encodes CDR1 KGHSH and CDR2 LQKENI. The CDR3 spans 13 residues. V was cut by 4 bases and J by 6 bases, with 12 bases left in between. CDR3 coding DNA: TGTGCCAGCTCACGGCAGGAGGTCGCTGAAGCTTTCTTT. Translation: CASSRQEVAEAFF.

This clonotype was recorded many times. J is TRBJ2-7 and V is TRBV5-1, with TRBD1 as a possible D gene (5 bases). Germline-derived CDR1 and CDR2 are SGHRS and YFSETQ. The CDR3 loop spans 15 amino acids. Trimming removed 0 bases at V and 1 base at J, with 11 bases between. The DNA for the CDR3 is TGCGCCAGCAGCTTGGACTGGACAACTTCCTACGAGCAGTACTTC. Its translation: CASSLDWTTSYEQYF.

The genes are TRBV10-3 and TRBJ2-3; D possibly matches TRBD1 or TRBD2 (5 bases each). The CDR3 sequence is 14 residues long. The V and J ends lost 11 bases and 0 bases respectively, with 15 bases between them. Germline lookup yields CDR1 ENHRY and CDR2 SYGVKD. The CDR3 bases are TGTGCCGTCTCCCGGGACCCAAGCACAGATACGCAGTATTTT. Its translation is CAVSRDPSTDTQYF.

This clonotype was seen ten or more times. This CDR3 is CASSLPWMSSNEQFF. As DNA, the CDR3 is TGCGCCAGCAGCTTGCCCTGGATGTCTAGCAATGAGCAGTTCTTC. The chain uses TRBV5-1 and TRBJ2-1; D not certain. V lost 1 base and J lost 6, with 14 bases in between. The CDR3 is 15 residues long. Per the germline V gene, CDR1 is SGHRS and CDR2 is YFSETQ.

There are a few counts of this clonotype. In nucleotides, the CDR3 is TGTGCCACCAGCAGGGACTATCAGGGGGGTGAGCAGTTCTTC. Its translation is CATSRDYQGGEQFF. This chain connects TRBV15 to TRBJ2-1; D is perhaps TRBD1 (7 bases). The germline V gene encodes CDR1 LNHNV and CDR2 YYDKDF (reference sequence). V dropped 3 bases and J dropped 9 bases, with 15 bases sitting between them. The CDR3 length is 14 residues.